This TCR beta chain was sequenced for a study of blood T cell repertoires in COVID-19 (dated by TCRdb to the early 2020s). Some background on the complete study: The collaborator samples originated in the United States, Italy and Spain and spanned the acute and convalescent phases of COVID-19. The prospective study material was composed of cDNA or gDNA derived from T cells, B-cell-depleted T cells, or PBMCs. Subjects who had been exposed to COVID-19, were actively infected with it, or had recovered from it provided the deeply sampled blood TCRbeta repertoires that made up the dataset. A freely available public database, intended as a resource for researchers studying the immune response to SARS-CoV-2, is where the repertoires were released. The samples were drawn from the first 160 participants of the ongoing ImmuneRACE study and from 950 to 1,500 subjects provided by 6 global collaborators. The sample metadata nearly always contained a de-identified subject ID, COVID-19 status, age in years and sex. Where HLA class I and class II types were available, the types were taken from metadata supplied by the sample provider, not from assay-based typing.

As to this clone: The specificity of this receptor is unknown. No quality values exist for individual bases; no much larger clone is one base distant.

TCRbeta CDR3 regions were amplified from genomic DNA by means of the immunoSEQ Assay, a bias-controlled multiplex PCR. The paper's data handling went like this. Within the assay, amplification of reference gene primers was used to estimate how many nucleated cells each sample contained. Sequence reads were collapsed and filtered to measure the absolute abundance of every unique TCRbeta CDR3 rearrangement. For each sample, productive Simpson clonality was calculated by taking the square root of Simpson's diversity index across productive rearrangements. TCRdb carries this immuneACCESS record with in-frame sequences only. Its versions omit some clonotypes, under half of them owing to an unresolved V gene in the studies checked, with the rest unexplained. That table is the source of V, J and clone size, and D and trimming were worked out from the DNA. This sample gives fewer than 90,000 clones in total; about 88% of them show up just once. The ten largest clones capture roughly 3.6% of the sample.

The collaborating institutions used their own protocols to collect whole blood in K2EDTA tubes. For TCRbeta analysis, collaborators shipped samples in one of three forms: frozen whole blood, isolated PBMCs, or DNA extracted from either of those sample types. The full study reports these points: How much clinical and demographic metadata was included differed by source and by participant, and the metadata was provided uncurated.

For CDR1 and CDR2, the germline V gene (reference sequence) lists MNHEY and SMNVEV. The germline V end is reduced by 5 bases and the J end by 4 bases; junction bases left unmatched: 4. The cysteine opens and the phenylalanine closes a CDR3 of 14 amino acids. The kept DNA is CDR3 alone, 42 bases in frame from the first base. The sample taken for sequencing was peripheral blood. The V and J genes are TRBV27 and TRBJ2-2; TRBD1 aligns with 7 central bases. This TCR came from a man between 65 and 85 years old with active COVID-19. The sequence in DNA is TGTGCCAGCAGTACGCACAGGGGCACCGGGGAGCTGTTTTTT. Its protein product is CASSTHRGTGELFF.